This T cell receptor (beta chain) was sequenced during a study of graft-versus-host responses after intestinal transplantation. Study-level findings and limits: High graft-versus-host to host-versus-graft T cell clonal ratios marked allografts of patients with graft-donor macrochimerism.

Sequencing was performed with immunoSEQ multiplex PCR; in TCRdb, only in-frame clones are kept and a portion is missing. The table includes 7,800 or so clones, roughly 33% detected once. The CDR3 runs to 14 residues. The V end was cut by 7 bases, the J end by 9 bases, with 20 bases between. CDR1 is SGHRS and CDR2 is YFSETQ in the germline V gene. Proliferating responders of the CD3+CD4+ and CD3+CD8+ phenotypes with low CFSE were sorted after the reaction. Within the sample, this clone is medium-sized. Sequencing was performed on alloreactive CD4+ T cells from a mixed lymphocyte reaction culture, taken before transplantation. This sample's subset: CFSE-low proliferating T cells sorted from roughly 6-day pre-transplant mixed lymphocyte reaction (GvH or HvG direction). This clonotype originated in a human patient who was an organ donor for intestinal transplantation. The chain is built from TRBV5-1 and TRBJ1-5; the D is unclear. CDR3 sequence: CASSRRQVLRPQHF. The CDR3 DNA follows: TGCGCCAGCTCTCGCCGGCAGGTTTTGCGGCCCCAGCATTTT.